Sequencing of this TCR beta chain was carried out in a study of T cells in Graves' hyperthyroidism and ophthalmopathy. RNA transcripts yielded amplified TCR beta CDR3 regions. HTBI primers were the set used in a first-round RT-PCR of the TCR CDR3. TCRdb independently ran MiXCR on the multiplex PCR reads; one entry per CDR3 protein. Of approximately 640,000 distinct CDR3 sequences listed, about 45% are singletons. CDR1 LNHDA and CDR2 SQIVND come from the germline V gene (reference sequence). This CDR3 contains 15 residues. Trimming shortened V by 1 base and J by 1 base, and 11 bases separated the two germline ends. In its sample, this clonotype was seen a few times.

The receptor was isolated from an adult man with Graves' disease, either hyperthyroidism or ophthalmopathy (not recorded which). The V gene is TRBV19, the J gene TRBJ2-7; tentative D call: TRBD1 (5 bases). Material for sequencing was peripheral blood or thyroid tissue (not recorded which). The CDR3 reads CASSIGATASYEQYF. The CDR3 coding sequence is TGTGCCAGTAGTATAGGCGCGACAGCATCCTACGAGCAGTACTTC. Full variable domain (remainder filled in from reference TRBV19 and TRBJ2-7): DGGITQSPKYLFRKEGQNVTLSCEQNLNHDAMYWYRQDPGQGLRLIYYSQIVNDFQKGDIAEGYSVSREKKESFPLTVTSAQKNPTAFYLCASSIGATASYEQYFGPGTRLTVT.